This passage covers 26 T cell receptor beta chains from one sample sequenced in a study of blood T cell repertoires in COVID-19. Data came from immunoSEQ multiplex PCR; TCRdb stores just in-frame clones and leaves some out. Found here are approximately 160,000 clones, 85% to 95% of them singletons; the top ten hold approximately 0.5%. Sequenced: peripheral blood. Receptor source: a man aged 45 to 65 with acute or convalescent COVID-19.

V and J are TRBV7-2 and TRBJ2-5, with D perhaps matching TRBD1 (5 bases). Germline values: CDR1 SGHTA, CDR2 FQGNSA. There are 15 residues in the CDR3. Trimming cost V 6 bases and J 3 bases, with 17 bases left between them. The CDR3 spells CASSLIVGQEETQYF. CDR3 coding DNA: TGTGCCAGCAGTCTTATCGTCGGACAAGAAGAGACCCAGTACTTC. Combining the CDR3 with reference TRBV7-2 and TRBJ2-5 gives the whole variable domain GAGVSQSPSNKVTEKGKDVELRCDPISGHTALYWYRQSLGQGLEFLIYFQGNSAPDKSGLPSDRFSAERTGGSVSTLTIQRTQQEDSAVYLCASSLIVGQEETQYFGPGTRLLVL.

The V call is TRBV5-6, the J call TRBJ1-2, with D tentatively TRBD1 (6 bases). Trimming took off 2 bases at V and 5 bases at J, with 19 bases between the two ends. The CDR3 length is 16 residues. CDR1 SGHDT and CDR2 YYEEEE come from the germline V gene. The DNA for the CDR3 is TGTGCCAGCAGCTTAGTGACAGGAAGAATGCTTTATGGCTACACCTTC. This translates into CASSLVTGRMLYGYTF.

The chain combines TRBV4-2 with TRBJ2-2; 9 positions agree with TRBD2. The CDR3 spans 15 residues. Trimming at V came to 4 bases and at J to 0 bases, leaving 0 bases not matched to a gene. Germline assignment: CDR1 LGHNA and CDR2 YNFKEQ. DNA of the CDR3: TGTGCCAGCAGCCCTAGCGGGACGAACACCGGGGAGCTGTTTTTT. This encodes CASSPSGTNTGELFF.

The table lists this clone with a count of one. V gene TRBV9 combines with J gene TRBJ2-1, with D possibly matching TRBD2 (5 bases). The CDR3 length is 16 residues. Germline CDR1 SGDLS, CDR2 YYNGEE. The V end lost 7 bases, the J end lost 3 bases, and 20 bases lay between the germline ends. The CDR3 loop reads CASGRSIGIGYNEQFF. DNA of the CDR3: TGTGCCAGCGGAAGATCAATCGGGATAGGCTACAATGAGCAGTTCTTC.

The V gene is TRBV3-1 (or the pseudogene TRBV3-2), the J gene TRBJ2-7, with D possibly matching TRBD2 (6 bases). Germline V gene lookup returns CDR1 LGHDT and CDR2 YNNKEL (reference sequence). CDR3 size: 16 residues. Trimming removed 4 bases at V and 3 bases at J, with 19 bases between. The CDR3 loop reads CASSPWPAGRNYEQYF. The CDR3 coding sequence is TGTGCCAGCAGCCCGTGGCCCGCGGGGAGAAACTACGAGCAGTACTTC.

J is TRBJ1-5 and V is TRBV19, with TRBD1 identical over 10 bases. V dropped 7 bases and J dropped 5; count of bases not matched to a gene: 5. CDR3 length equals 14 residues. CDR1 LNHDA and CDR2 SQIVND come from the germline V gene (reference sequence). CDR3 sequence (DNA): TGTGCCAGTACCCGGGACAGGGGAGATCAGCCCCAGCATTTT. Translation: CASTRDRGDQPQHF.

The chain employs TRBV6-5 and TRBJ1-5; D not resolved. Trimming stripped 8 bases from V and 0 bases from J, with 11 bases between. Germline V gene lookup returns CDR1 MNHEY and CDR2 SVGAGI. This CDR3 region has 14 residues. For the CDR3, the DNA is TGTGCCAGCGCGGTTCAAGATAGCAATCAGCCCCAGCATTTT. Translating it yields CASAVQDSNQPQHF.

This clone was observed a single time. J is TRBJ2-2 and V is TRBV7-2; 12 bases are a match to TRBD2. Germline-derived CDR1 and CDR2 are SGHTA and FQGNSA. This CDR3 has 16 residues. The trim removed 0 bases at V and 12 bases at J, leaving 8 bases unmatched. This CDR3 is CASSLAAPTSGGKLFF. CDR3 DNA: TGTGCCAGCAGCTTAGCCGCCCCTACTAGCGGGGGGAAGCTGTTTTTT.

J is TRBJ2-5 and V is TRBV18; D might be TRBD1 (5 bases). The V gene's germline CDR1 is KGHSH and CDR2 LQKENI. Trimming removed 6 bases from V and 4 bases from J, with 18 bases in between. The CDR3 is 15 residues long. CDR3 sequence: CASSSRTQWGETQYF. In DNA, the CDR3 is TGTGCCAGCTCCTCCCGGACACAATGGGGAGAGACCCAGTACTTC. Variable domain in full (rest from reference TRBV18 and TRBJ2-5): NAGVMQNPRHLVRRRGQEARLRCSPMKGHSHVYWYRQLPEEGLKFMVYLQKENIIDESGMPKERFSAEFPKEGPSILRIQQVVRGDSAAYFCASSSRTQWGETQYFGPGTRLLVL.

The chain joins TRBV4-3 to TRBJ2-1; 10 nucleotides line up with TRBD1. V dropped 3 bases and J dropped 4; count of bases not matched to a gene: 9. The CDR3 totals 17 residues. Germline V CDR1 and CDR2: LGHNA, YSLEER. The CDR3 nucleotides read TGCGCCAGCAGCCAGGACGGACAGGGGGGTTGGTACAATGAGCAGTTCTTC. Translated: CASSQDGQGGWYNEQFF.

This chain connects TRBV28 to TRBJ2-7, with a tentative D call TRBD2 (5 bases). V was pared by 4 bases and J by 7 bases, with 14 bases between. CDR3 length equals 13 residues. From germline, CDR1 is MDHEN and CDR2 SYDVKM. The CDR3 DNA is TGTGCCAGCAGTTCCCACGGAGGATGGGAGCAGTACGTC. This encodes CASSSHGGWEQYV.

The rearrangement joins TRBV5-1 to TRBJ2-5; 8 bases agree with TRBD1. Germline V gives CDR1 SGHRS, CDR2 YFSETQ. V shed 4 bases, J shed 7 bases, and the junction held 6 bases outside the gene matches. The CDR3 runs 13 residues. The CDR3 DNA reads TGCGCCAGCAGCACGGGACAGGCAGGGACCCAGTACTTC. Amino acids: CASSTGQAGTQYF.

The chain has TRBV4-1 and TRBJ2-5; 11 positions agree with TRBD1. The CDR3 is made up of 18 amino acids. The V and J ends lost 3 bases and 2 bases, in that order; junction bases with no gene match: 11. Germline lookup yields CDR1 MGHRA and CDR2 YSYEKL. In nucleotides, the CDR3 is TGCGCCAGCAGCCAGGCCGGGACAGGGGGAATTCTTCAAGAGACCCAGTACTTC. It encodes CASSQAGTGGILQETQYF.

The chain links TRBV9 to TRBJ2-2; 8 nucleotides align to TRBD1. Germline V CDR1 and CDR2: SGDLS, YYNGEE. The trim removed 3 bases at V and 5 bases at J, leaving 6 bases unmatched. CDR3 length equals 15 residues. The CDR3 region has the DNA TGTGCCAGCAGCGAGAGGACAGGGATAACCGGGGAGCTGTTTTTT. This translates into CASSERTGITGELFF.

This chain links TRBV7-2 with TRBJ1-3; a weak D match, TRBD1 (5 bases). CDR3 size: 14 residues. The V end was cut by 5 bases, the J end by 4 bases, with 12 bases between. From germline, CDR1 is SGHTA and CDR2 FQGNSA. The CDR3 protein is CASSQGLSGNTIYF. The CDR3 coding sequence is TGTGCCAGCAGCCAGGGTCTATCAGGAAACACCATATATTTT.

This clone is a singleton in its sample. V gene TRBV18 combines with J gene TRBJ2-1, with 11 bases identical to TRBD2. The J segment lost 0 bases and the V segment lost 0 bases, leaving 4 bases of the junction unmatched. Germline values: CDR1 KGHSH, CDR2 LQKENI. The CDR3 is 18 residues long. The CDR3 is CASSPPGTSGGSYNEQFF. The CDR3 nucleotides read TGTGCCAGCTCACCACCGGGGACTAGCGGTGGCTCCTACAATGAGCAGTTCTTC.

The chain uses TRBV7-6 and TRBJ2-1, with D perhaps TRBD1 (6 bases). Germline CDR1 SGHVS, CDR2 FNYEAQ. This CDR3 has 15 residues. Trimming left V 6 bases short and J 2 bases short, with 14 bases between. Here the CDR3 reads CASRRQDHPYNEQFF. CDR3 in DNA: TGTGCCAGCAGACGACAGGATCACCCCTACAATGAGCAGTTCTTC.

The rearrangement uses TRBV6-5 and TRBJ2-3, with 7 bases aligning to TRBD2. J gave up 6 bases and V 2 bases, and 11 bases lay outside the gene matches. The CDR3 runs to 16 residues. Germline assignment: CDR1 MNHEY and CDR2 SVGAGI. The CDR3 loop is CASSYSSGRLGDTQYF. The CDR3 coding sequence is TGTGCCAGCAGTTACAGTAGCGGGCGCTTGGGTGATACGCAGTATTTT.

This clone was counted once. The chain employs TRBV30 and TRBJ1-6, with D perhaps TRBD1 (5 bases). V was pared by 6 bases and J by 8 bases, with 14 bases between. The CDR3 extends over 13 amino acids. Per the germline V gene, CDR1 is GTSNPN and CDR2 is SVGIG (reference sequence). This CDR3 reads CACTGTGDSPLHF. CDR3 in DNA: TGTGCCTGCACCGGGACGGGGGATTCACCCCTCCACTTT.

CDR3 protein: CAWEDRGYGYTF. For the CDR3, the DNA is TGTGCCTGGGAGGACAGGGGATATGGCTACACCTTC. V and J are TRBV30 and TRBJ1-2; 9 bases are shared with TRBD1. Germline CDR1 GTSNPN, CDR2 SVGIG (reference sequence). The CDR3 is 12 amino acids. The V and J ends lost 5 bases and 5 bases, in that order; junction bases with no gene match: 3.

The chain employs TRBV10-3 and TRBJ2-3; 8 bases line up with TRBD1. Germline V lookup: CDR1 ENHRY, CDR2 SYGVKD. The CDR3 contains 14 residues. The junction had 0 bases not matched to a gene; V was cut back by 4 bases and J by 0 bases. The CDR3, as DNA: TGTGCCATCAGTGGACAGGGGAGCACAGATACGCAGTATTTT. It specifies CAISGQGSTDTQYF.

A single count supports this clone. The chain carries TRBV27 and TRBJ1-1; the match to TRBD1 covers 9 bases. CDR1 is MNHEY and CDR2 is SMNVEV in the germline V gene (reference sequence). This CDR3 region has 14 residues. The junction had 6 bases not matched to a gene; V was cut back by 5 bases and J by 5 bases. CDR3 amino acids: CASSQDRGGTEAFF. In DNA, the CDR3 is TGTGCCAGCAGTCAAGACAGGGGGGGGACTGAAGCTTTCTTT.

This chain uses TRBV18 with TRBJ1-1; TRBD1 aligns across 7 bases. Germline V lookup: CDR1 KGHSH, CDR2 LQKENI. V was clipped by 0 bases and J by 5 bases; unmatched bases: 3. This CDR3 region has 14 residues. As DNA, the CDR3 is TGTGCCAGCTCACCACCAGGGGGCCTGACTGAAGCTTTCTTT. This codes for CASSPPGGLTEAFF. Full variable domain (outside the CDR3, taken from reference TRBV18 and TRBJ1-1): NAGVMQNPRHLVRRRGQEARLRCSPMKGHSHVYWYRQLPEEGLKFMVYLQKENIIDESGMPKERFSAEFPKEGPSILRIQQVVRGDSAAYFCASSPPGGLTEAFFGQGTRLTVV.

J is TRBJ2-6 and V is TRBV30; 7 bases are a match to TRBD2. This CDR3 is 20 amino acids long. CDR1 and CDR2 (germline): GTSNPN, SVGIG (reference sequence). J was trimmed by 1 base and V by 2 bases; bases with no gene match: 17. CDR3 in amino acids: CAWSLGLFKREQSGANVLTF. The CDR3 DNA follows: TGTGCCTGGAGTCTGGGTCTATTTAAGCGGGAACAATCTGGGGCCAACGTCCTGACTTTC.

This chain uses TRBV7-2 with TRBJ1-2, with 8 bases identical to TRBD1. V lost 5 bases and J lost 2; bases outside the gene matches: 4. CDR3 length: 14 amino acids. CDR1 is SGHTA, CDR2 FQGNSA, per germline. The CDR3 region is CASSGGQENYGYTF. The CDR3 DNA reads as TGTGCCAGCAGCGGGGGACAGGAGAACTATGGCTACACCTTC.

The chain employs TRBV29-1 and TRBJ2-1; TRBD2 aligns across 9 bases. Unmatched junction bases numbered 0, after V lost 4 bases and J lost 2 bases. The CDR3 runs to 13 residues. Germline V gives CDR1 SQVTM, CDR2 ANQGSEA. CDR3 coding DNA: TGCAGCGTTGGACTAGCGGCCTACAATGAGCAGTTCTTC. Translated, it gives CSVGLAAYNEQFF.